The sequence of this T cell receptor (beta chain) was determined in a study of blood T cell repertoires in COVID-19. In the study overall: Specimens from acute and convalescent COVID-19 originated in the United States, Italy and Spain. From T cells, B-cell-depleted T cells, or PBMCs came the material, which was cDNA or gDNA.

Original processing methods: The authors estimated nucleated cell counts from reference gene primer amplification. Sequenced by immunoSEQ multiplex PCR; TCRdb stores in-frame clones only, minus some. Clonal size and the V and J genes are those of that table, whereas D and trimming came from the DNA. The sample includes about 56,000 clones, 70% to 90% of them seen just once. The CDR3 is 14 residues long. Between the trimmed V and J ends, which lost 7 bases and 1 base, there was a span of 13 bases. Germline CDR1 LNHDA, CDR2 SQIVND (reference sequence). The V and J genes are TRBV19 and TRBJ1-2; D gene unclear. Sequencing was done on a sample of peripheral blood. The clonotype originates from a human donor in a cohort sampled during active COVID-19. CDR3 in amino acids: CASMALGVNYGYTF. CDR3 bases: TGTGCCAGTATGGCACTCGGGGTTAACTATGGCTACACCTTC.